This T cell receptor (beta chain) originates from a study of neurological immune-mediated disorders. There are many counts of this clonotype. TCRdb ran MiXCR on the 5' RACE reads and lists one entry per CDR3 protein. Seen here are fewer than 90,000 distinct CDR3 sequences, 10% to 13% observed once, and the top ten hold around 1.8%. Unmatched junction bases numbered 6, after V lost 3 bases and J lost 6 bases. CDR1 is SGDLS and CDR2 is YYNGEE in the germline V gene. The CDR3 loop spans 16 amino acids. The specimen was PBMCs. The TCR was taken from a man aged 35 to 55 in good health. The chain recombines TRBV9 with TRBJ2-2, with 12 bases aligning to TRBD1. Here the CDR3 reads CASSGQGQGAPGELFF. DNA of the CDR3: TGTGCCAGCAGCGGCCAGGGACAGGGGGCGCCCGGGGAGCTGTTTTTT. The variable domain in full, with the rest retrieved from reference TRBV9 and TRBJ2-2, is DSGVTQTPKHLITATGQRVTLRCSPRSGDLSVYWYQQSLDQGLQFLIQYYNGEERAKGNILERFSAQQFPDLHSELNLSSLELGDSALYFCASSGQGQGAPGELFFGEGSRLTVL.